Sequencing of this T cell receptor (beta chain) was carried out in a study of T cells in Graves' hyperthyroidism and ophthalmopathy. RNA transcripts were the template for amplifying TCR beta CDR3 regions. HTBI primers were employed in a first-round RT-PCR of the TCR CDR3. Using its own MiXCR run on the multiplex PCR reads, TCRdb lists one record per CDR3 protein. The data contain about 480,000 distinct CDR3 sequences, around 22% of them singletons. Trimming took 4 bases from V and 4 from J; bases not matched to a gene: 7. This CDR3 spans 15 amino acids. In germline, CDR1 is SGHNT, CDR2 YYREEE (reference sequence).

The chain uses TRBV5-4 and TRBJ1-2; 10 positions agree with TRBD1. The receptor was derived from a woman aged 25 to 39 with Graves' ophthalmopathy. Material: blood. CDR3 region: CASSKTGGGGYGYTF. The CDR3 nucleotides read TGTGCCAGCAGCAAGACAGGGGGCGGGGGCTATGGCTACACCTTC.